This TCR beta chain was sequenced for a study of T cell clusters in autoimmune cytopenias. Germline V gene lookup returns CDR1 ENHRY and CDR2 SYGVKD. The CDR3 is made up of 14 amino acids. Each sample's input was around 250 ng genomic DNA, some 38,000 genome equivalents. TRB rearrangements were amplified by touch-down multiplex PCR with mixed TRB-A/B primers. Reprocessing the multiplex PCR reads, TCRdb reports a single entry for every CDR3 protein and omits DNA. Its table lists 6,500 to 7,500 distinct CDR3 sequences. This receptor was identified in a human donor with an autoimmune cytopenia or autoimmune hepatitis (not recorded which). Sequencing was performed on peripheral blood. The rearrangement uses TRBV10-3 and TRBJ2-5; TCRdb names TRBD1, which stays unverified in the absence of DNA. The CDR3 sequence: CAISPGQGQETQYF.